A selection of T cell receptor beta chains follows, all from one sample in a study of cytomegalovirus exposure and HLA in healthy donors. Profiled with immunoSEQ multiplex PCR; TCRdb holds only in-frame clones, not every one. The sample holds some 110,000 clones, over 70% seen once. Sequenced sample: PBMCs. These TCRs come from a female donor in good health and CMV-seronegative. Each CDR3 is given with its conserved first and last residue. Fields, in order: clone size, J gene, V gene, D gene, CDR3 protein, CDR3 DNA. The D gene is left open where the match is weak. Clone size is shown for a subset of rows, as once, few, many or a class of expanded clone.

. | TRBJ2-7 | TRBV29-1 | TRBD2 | CSVAGGFWDEQYF | TGCAGCGTAGCGGGAGGGTTTTGGGACGAGCAGTACTTC
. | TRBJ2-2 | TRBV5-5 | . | CASSSVVTANTGELFF | TGTGCCAGCAGCAGCGTCGTGACCGCCAACACCGGGGAGCTGTTTTTT
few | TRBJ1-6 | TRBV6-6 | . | CASSFRQPNSPLHF | TGTGCCAGCAGTTTTAGACAGCCGAATTCACCCCTCCACTTT
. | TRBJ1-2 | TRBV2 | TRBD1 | CASSDGPDRSDGYTF | TGTGCCAGCAGTGATGGGCCGGACAGGTCGGATGGCTACACCTTC
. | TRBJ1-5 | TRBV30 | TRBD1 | CAWTPIRGQPQHF | TGTGCCTGGACACCGATCAGGGGGCAGCCCCAGCATTTT
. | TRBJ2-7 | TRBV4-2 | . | CASSQGLEEYEQYF | TGTGCCAGCAGCCAAGGTCTTGAGGAATACGAGCAGTACTTC
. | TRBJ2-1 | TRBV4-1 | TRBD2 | CASGSLLERETYNEQFF | TGCGCCAGCGGGTCGCTTTTGGAGCGGGAAACCTACAATGAGCAGTTCTTC
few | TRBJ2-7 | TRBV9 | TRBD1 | CASSATGDRPYEQYF | TGTGCCAGCAGCGCCACAGGGGATAGACCCTACGAGCAGTACTTC
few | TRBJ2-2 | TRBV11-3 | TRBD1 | CASSRDREYIGELFF | TGTGCCAGCAGCCGGGACAGGGAGTATATCGGGGAGCTGTTTTTT
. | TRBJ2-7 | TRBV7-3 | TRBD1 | CASSPGGGLAEQYF | TGTGCCAGCAGCCCAGGGGGCGGTCTGGCCGAGCAGTACTTC
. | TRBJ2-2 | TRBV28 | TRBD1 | CATQPGTDSNTGELFF | TGTGCCACCCAGCCAGGGACAGACTCGAACACCGGGGAGCTGTTTTTT
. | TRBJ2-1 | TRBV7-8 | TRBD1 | CASSRASGAGTGVPREQFF | TGTGCCAGCAGTCGCGCCTCTGGGGCCGGGACAGGGGTCCCCAGGGAGCAGTTCTTC
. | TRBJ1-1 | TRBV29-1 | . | CSVGGGSRRNTEAFF | TGCAGCGTCGGGGGAGGCAGTCGTAGGAACACTGAAGCTTTCTTT
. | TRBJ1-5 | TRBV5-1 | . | CASSVGGNSNQPQHF | TGCGCCAGCAGCGTTGGCGGGAATAGCAATCAGCCCCAGCATTTT
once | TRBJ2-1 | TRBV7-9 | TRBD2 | CASTLYPTSGSRDEQFF | TGTGCCAGCACCCTGTATCCGACTAGCGGGAGTAGGGATGAGCAGTTCTTC
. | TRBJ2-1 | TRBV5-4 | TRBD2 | CASSRGLALNNEQFF | TGTGCCAGCAGCCGGGGACTAGCGCTTAACAATGAGCAGTTCTTC
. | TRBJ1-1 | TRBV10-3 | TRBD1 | CAISDDRESTEAFF | TGTGCCATCAGTGATGACAGGGAGAGTACTGAAGCTTTCTTT
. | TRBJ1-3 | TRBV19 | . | CASSSGSGNTIYF | TGTGCCAGTAGTTCAGGGTCTGGAAACACCATATATTTT